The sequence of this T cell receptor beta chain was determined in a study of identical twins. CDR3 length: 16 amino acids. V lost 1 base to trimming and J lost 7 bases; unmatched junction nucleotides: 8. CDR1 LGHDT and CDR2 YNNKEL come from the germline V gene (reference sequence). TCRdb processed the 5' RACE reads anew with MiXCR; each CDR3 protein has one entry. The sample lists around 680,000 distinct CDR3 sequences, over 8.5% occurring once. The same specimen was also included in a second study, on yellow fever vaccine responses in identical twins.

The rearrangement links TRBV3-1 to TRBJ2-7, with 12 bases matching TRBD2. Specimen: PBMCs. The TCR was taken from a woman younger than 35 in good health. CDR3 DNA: TGTGCCAGCAGCCAAGTGGAGACTAGCGGGAGTCTGGAGCAGTACTTC. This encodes CASSQVETSGSLEQYF.